The present T cell receptor delta chain was sequenced within a study of gamma-delta chains in newborns, infants, children. The wider study: Microbial exposure reportedly drives polyclonal innate γδ T cell expansion after birth.

V was clipped by 3 bases and J by 5 bases; unmatched bases: 11. The CDR3 loop spans 19 amino acids. Per germline, CDR1 GEAIGNYY and CDR2 EKD. Comment on this clone: The protein TCRdb lists belongs to a much larger clone and differs from this DNA's translation at residue 12, which points to a read error; the protein shown is made from the DNA.

TCRdb used CATT to re-call clones from the reads. Here the sample spans fewer than 2,000 delta-chain clones, 6% to 9% being singletons. The chain carries TRDV2 and TRDJ3, with 11 nucleotides matching TRDD3. This clonotype was sampled from a child who was a newborn, infant or young child, either healthy, febrile or measles-vaccinated (not recorded which). Sample: blood. Written as DNA, the CDR3 is TGTGCCTGTGACCCCGTACTGGGGGATAAGACCCGGGACACCCGACAGATGTTTTTC. It yields the protein CACDPVLGDKTRDTRQMFF.